Listed below are T cell receptor beta chains from one sample, sequenced in a study of blood T cell repertoires in COVID-19. Method: immunoSEQ multiplex PCR; TCRdb's copy keeps in-frame clones and lacks some. This table has about 160,000 clones, 85% to 95% appearing once. Sequencing used peripheral blood. The receptors here all came from a woman between 50 and 59 years old with acute or convalescent COVID-19. Each CDR3 is given with its conserved first and last residue. Fields, in order: CDR3 DNA, CDR3 protein, clone size, J gene, D gene, V gene. A D gene is named only where the DNA matches it firmly. Only some rows state a clone size, as once, few, many or a class for expanded clones.

DNA: TGTGCCAGCAGGGGACAGCTTAATGAAAAACTGTTTTTT; CDR3: CASRGQLNEKLFF; size: NA; J: TRBJ1-4; D: TRBD1; V: TRBV2
DNA: TGTGCCAGCAGCTTAGTAGGGGAAGAAAACAATCAGCCCCAGCATTTT; CDR3: CASSLVGEENNQPQHF; size: NA; J: TRBJ1-5; D: NA; V: TRBV7-6
DNA: TGCGCCAGCAGCCAAGAGAGACGCGGGATATCCAATGAGCAGTTCTTC; CDR3: CASSQERRGISNEQFF; size: NA; J: TRBJ2-1; D: NA; V: TRBV4-3
DNA: TGTGCCAGCAGCACAGGGACAGCTGGAAACACCATATATTTT; CDR3: CASSTGTAGNTIYF; size: NA; J: TRBJ1-3; D: TRBD1; V: TRBV5-4
DNA: TGTGCCAGCAGCCAGGTGACGAACACTGAAGCTTTCTTT; CDR3: CASSQVTNTEAFF; size: NA; J: TRBJ1-1; D: NA; V: TRBV6-5
DNA: TGCGCCAGCAGCTTGGCGTCAGGGACTCAAGAGACCCAGTACTTC; CDR3: CASSLASGTQETQYF; size: NA; J: TRBJ2-5; D: NA; V: TRBV5-1
DNA: TGCGCCAGCAGCTCGGACCCCGGGACAGGTAAAAGCTACACCTTC; CDR3: CASSSDPGTGKSYTF; size: NA; J: TRBJ1-2; D: TRBD1; V: TRBV5-1
DNA: TGTGCCAGCAGACTACAGGGTTTTTCACCCCTCCACTTT; CDR3: CASRLQGFSPLHF; size: NA; J: TRBJ1-6; D: NA; V: TRBV2
DNA: TGTGCCACCAGCAGAGAAGGGGTGGGCTCACCCCTCCACTTT; CDR3: CATSREGVGSPLHF; size: NA; J: TRBJ1-6; D: NA; V: TRBV15
DNA: TGTGCCACCAGACCCTGGGGGCAGGGGATATCTACCGGGGAGCTGTTTTTT; CDR3: CATRPWGQGISTGELFF; size: once; J: TRBJ2-2; D: NA; V: TRBV19
DNA: TGTGCCAGCAGCGGAGGAGACAGTTTGTCCTACGAGCAGTACTTC; CDR3: CASSGGDSLSYEQYF; size: NA; J: TRBJ2-7; D: NA; V: TRBV9